This TCR beta chain was captured in a study of response to subunit inactivated influenza vaccine. TCRdb recomputed calls from the RT-PCR reads with MiXCR, one row per CDR3 protein. The table records about 780,000 distinct CDR3 sequences, approximately 17% of them present only once. The source of this sequence is a man between 45 and 60 years old who received an inactivated influenza vaccine. Material: PBMCs from blood, obtained roughly 5 days after vaccination.

CDR3 nucleotide sequence: TGTGCCAGCAGCAGCATCCCAGGGTCGAACACCGGGGAGCTGTTTTTT. It translates to CASSSIPGSNTGELFF. This chain links TRBV7-2 with TRBJ2-2, with a weak D call TRBD1 (5 bases). CDR3 size: 16 residues. CDR1 and CDR2 (germline): SGHTA, FQGNSA. V was trimmed by 5 bases and J by 0 bases, leaving 13 bases between them. Combining the CDR3 with reference TRBV7-2 and TRBJ2-2 gives the whole variable domain GAGVSQSPSNKVTEKGKDVELRCDPISGHTALYWYRQSLGQGLEFLIYFQGNSAPDKSGLPSDRFSAERTGGSVSTLTIQRTQQEDSAVYLCASSSIPGSNTGELFFGEGSRLTVL.